Below, 13 T cell receptor beta chains from the same sample are listed, as sequenced in a study of blood T cell repertoires in COVID-19. The assay was immunoSEQ multiplex PCR, and TCRdb's table has in-frame clones only and misses some. In the table there are roughly 10,000 clones, roughly 80% of which are singletons. The specimen sequenced was peripheral blood. Source of these receptors: an older man with active COVID-19.

This sequence joins TRBV7-9 and TRBJ1-4, with TRBD1 identical over 9 bases. Germline V lookup: CDR1 SEHNR, CDR2 FQNEAQ (reference sequence). The CDR3 has 14 residues. The junction had 6 bases not matched to a gene; V was cut back by 5 bases and J by 8 bases. This chain's CDR3 is CASSQTGGGEKLFF. In DNA, the CDR3 is TGTGCCAGCAGCCAAACAGGGGGCGGCGAAAAACTGTTTTTT.

The chain is built from TRBV7-8 and TRBJ1-6; 11 bases are a match to TRBD1. Per germline, CDR1 SGHVS and CDR2 FQNEAQ. The CDR3 is 15 amino acids. Trimming took 5 bases from V and 6 from J; bases not matched to a gene: 3. The CDR3 region is CASSKGTGGNSPLHF. CDR3 nucleotide sequence: TGTGCCAGCAGCAAAGGGACAGGGGGTAATTCACCCCTCCACTTT.

The chain links TRBV5-1 to TRBJ1-2; 7 bases map to TRBD1. The germline gives CDR1 SGHRS, CDR2 YFSETQ. The CDR3 has 14 amino acids. J lost 8 bases, V lost 2 bases, and 9 bases had no gene match. The DNA for the CDR3 is TGCGCCAGCAGCTTTGCTGAGGGGGCTCAGGGCTACACCTTC. Translating gives CASSFAEGAQGYTF.

The chain links TRBV7-8 to TRBJ1-5; TRBD1 matches 7 bases. The V segment lost 0 bases and the J segment 10 bases; nucleotides outside the gene matches: 6. The CDR3 is 14 amino acids. Germline V gene sequence: CDR1 SGHVS, CDR2 FQNEAQ. The CDR3 loop is CASSLAQGDPPQHF. CDR3 DNA: TGTGCCAGCAGCTTAGCCCAGGGGGACCCCCCCCAGCATTTT.

This clone is labeled large. The V gene is TRBV4-1, the J gene TRBJ2-2; D is uncertain. Germline V gives CDR1 MGHRA, CDR2 YSYEKL. V was shortened by 0 bases and J by 1 base, with 6 bases between the two germline ends. CDR3 length: 15 amino acids. Here the CDR3 DNA reads TGCGCCAGCAGCCAAGAAGTACAGAACACCGGGGAGCTGTTTTTT. It specifies CASSQEVQNTGELFF.

This clone was seen only once. The chain recombines TRBV5-1 with TRBJ2-3, with D maybe TRBD2 (5 bases). Trimming removed 0 bases at V and 7 bases at J, with 9 bases between. The CDR3 has 13 amino acids. The germline V gene encodes CDR1 SGHRS and CDR2 YFSETQ. As DNA, the CDR3 is TGCGCCAGCAGCTTGGCCCCGGGGAATACGCAGTATTTT. Its protein is CASSLAPGNTQYF.

The J gene is TRBJ1-2, the V gene TRBV7-8, with TRBD1 matching over 7 bases. Germline lookup yields CDR1 SGHVS and CDR2 FQNEAQ. The CDR3 is made up of 13 amino acids. Trimming took 5 bases from V and 2 from J; bases not matched to a gene: 2. The CDR3 DNA follows: TGTGCCAGCAGCCTGGGACAGAACTATGGCTACACCTTC. Encoded protein: CASSLGQNYGYTF.

The chain uses TRBV9 and TRBJ2-2; a weak D match, TRBD1 (6 bases). This CDR3 has 18 residues. V lost 0 bases and J 0 bases, leaving 15 bases between the germline ends. The germline V gene encodes CDR1 SGDLS and CDR2 YYNGEE. The CDR3 loop is CASSVDVFGQPNTGELFF. The CDR3 nucleotides are TGTGCCAGCAGCGTAGACGTCTTTGGACAGCCGAACACCGGGGAGCTGTTTTTT.

The chain employs TRBV6-2 or TRBV6-3 and TRBJ2-7; 7 nucleotides line up with TRBD1. The CDR3 length is 13 residues. Losses at the gene ends were 5 bases for V and 4 bases for J; bases not matched to a gene: 5. Germline V gene data show CDR1 as MNHEY and CDR2 as SVGEGT. This CDR3 is CASSHRGWYEQYF. The CDR3 DNA reads TGTGCCAGCAGTCACAGGGGTTGGTACGAGCAGTACTTC.

The chain carries TRBV7-9 and TRBJ1-2; D is possibly TRBD1 (6 bases). Germline CDR1 reads SEHNR; CDR2 reads FQNEAQ (reference sequence). There are 14 residues in the CDR3. V was shortened by 2 bases and J by 2 bases, with 9 bases between the two germline ends. The CDR3 DNA follows: TGTGCCAGCAGCTTATTGACAGGAAACTATGGCTACACCTTC. Its protein product is CASSLLTGNYGYTF.

The chain carries TRBV27 and TRBJ2-4; perhaps TRBD1 as D (5 bases). V was clipped by 2 bases and J by 3 bases, with 14 bases between them. Germline CDR1 reads MNHEY; CDR2 reads SMNVEV (reference sequence). The CDR3 is 16 amino acids. In nucleotides, the CDR3 is TGTGCCAGCAGTTTACGTAGGGGTTGGGGCAAAAACATTCAGTACTTC. Its protein product is CASSLRRGWGKNIQYF.

This chain uses TRBV5-5 with TRBJ1-1, with a tentative D call TRBD1 (5 bases). The CDR3 contains 15 residues. V shed 4 bases and J shed 4 bases, with 17 bases lying between them. Germline V gene lookup returns CDR1 SGHKS and CDR2 YYEKEE (reference sequence). The CDR3 DNA reads as TGTGCCAGCAGCCCGGACCTTTGGAGGGGCACTGAAGCTTTCTTT. Amino acid sequence: CASSPDLWRGTEAFF.

This clone was found once. The chain employs TRBV7-2 and TRBJ2-3; 7 positions agree with TRBD1. Per germline, CDR1 SGHTA and CDR2 FQGNSA. The CDR3 is 13 residues long. V trimming: 5 bases; J trimming: 3 bases; junction bases outside the gene matches: 2. CDR3 loop: CASSGQATDTQYF. CDR3 DNA: TGTGCCAGCAGCGGACAGGCAACAGATACGCAGTATTTT. The complete variable domain, with remaining parts taken from reference TRBV7-2 and TRBJ2-3, reads GAGVSQSPSNKVTEKGKDVELRCDPISGHTALYWYRQSLGQGLEFLIYFQGNSAPDKSGLPSDRFSAERTGGSVSTLTIQRTQQEDSAVYLCASSGQATDTQYFGPGTRLTVL.